This T cell receptor (beta chain) was sequenced for a study of T cells in Graves' hyperthyroidism and ophthalmopathy. RNA transcripts were the template for amplifying TCR beta CDR3 regions. First-round RT-PCR of the TCR CDR3 relied on the HTBI primer set. Using its own MiXCR run on the multiplex PCR reads, TCRdb lists one record per CDR3 protein. The repertoire consists of over 500,000 distinct CDR3 sequences, with 40% to 50% occurring once and the leading ten covering about two fifths. About this clonotype: Its antigen is undetermined.

Study-wide results and caveats: Most clonotypes expanded in thyroid above 0.001 were likewise present in blood.

The clonotype comes from an adult woman with Graves' disease, either hyperthyroidism or ophthalmopathy (not recorded which). Sequenced input: peripheral blood or thyroid tissue (not recorded which).

CDR3 loop: CASRTTGGRRQPQYF. The CDR3 nucleotides read TGTGCCAGTCGTACGACAGGGGGTCGAAGACAGCCCCAGTACTTC. The V gene is TRBV19, the J gene TRBJ2-5, with TRBD1 identical over 9 bases. With 8 bases clipped from V and 9 bases from J, the junction kept 16 bases outside the gene matches. The CDR3 covers 15 residues. Germline CDR1 reads LNHDA; CDR2 reads SQIVND (reference sequence). The variable domain in full, with the rest retrieved from reference TRBV19 and TRBJ2-5, is DGGITQSPKYLFRKEGQNVTLSCEQNLNHDAMYWYRQDPGQGLRLIYYSQIVNDFQKGDIAEGYSVSREKKESFPLTVTSAQKNPTAFYLCASRTTGGRRQPQYFGPGTRLLVL.